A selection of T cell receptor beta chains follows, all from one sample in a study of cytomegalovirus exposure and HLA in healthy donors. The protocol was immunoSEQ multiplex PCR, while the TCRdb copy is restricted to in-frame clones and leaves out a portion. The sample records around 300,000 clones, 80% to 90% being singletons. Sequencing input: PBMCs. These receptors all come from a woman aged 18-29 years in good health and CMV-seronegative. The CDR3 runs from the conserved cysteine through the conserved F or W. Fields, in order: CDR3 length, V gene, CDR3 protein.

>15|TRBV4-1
CASSQDGQGNQPQHF
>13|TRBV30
CAWVSTDYNEQFF
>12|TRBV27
CASSGGGYEQYF
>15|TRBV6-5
CASSSRQGVNYEQYF
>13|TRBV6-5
CASSYDRENIQYF
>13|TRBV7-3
CASSAVPRGVTFF
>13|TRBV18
CASSTGQNYGYTF
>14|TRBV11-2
CASSLGGAAETQYF
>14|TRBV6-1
CASSDGTVNEKLFF
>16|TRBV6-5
CASSYTGQGRGDEQYF
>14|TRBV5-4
CASSFARGDTEAFF
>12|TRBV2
CATSTGSETQYF
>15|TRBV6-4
CASSTQGTGANVLTF
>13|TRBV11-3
CASSLGRSNEQFF
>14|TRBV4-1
CASSQATGFNGYTF
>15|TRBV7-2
CASSSRGLDVYEQYF
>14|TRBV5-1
CASRRDREAYEQYF
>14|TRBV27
CASSTLAGSSEQFF
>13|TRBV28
CASSPTRTSGQYF
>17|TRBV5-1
CASSLGGLADNTDTQYF
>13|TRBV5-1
CASSLEGDYGYTF
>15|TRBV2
CASSELSQGNQPQHF
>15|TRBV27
CASSFRALRDYGYTF
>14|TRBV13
CASHGGTGYNEQFF
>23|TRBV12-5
CASGLVRTGLIRTSGRSSYEQYF
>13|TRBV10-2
CASGISGRSEQYF
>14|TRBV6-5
CASSYSSVNEKLFF
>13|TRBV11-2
CASRYIRNTEAFF
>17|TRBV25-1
CASSEEGTGGTKNIQYF
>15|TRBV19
CASSDLGQGGYGYTF
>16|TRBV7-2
CASSLGGGTGGRSYTF
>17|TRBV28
CASRYSSGQGTALGYTF
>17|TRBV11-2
CASSFLAYRRVNTEAFF
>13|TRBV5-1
CASSLAVGDTIYF
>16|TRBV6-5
CASSLSGGAQYNEQFF
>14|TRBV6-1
CASSLDRVLEKLFF
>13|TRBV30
CAWSAYGEKPQHF
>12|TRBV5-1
CASSLEGDEQYF
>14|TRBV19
CASSMTGTSYEQYF